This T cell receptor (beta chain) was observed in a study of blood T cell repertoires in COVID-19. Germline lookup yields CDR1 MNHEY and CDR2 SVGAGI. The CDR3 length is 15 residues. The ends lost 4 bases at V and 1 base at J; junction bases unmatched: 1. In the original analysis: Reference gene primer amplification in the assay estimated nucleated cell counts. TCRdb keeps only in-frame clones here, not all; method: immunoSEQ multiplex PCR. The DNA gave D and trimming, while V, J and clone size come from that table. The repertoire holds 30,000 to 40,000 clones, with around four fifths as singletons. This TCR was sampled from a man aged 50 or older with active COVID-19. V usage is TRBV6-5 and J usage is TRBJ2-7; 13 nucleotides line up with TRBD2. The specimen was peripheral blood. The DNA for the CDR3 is TGTGCCAGCAGTTTACTAGCGGGGGGGTCCTACGAGCAGTACTTC. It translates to CASSLLAGGSYEQYF.